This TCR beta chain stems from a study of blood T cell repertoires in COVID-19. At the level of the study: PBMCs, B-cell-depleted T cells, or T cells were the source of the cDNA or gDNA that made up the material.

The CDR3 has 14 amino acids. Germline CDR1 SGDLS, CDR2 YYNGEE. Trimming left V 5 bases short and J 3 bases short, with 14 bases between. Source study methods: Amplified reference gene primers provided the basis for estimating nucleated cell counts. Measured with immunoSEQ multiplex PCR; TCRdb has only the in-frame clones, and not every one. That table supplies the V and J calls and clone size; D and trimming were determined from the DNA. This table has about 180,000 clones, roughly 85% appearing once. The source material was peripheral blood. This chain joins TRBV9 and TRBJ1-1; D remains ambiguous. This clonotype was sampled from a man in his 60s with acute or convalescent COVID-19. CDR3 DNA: TGTGCCAGCAGACCCGGGCCGAGGGACACTGAAGCTTTCTTT. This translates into CASRPGPRDTEAFF.